What follows are 2 T cell receptor beta chains derived from one specimen sequenced in a study of shared T cell receptors in the human thymus. The assay was immunoSEQ multiplex PCR, and TCRdb's table has in-frame clones only and misses some. The sample records hundreds of thousands of clones, more than 70% being singletons. This sample was shared with a second study, whose subject was human thymus T cells.

Sequences were obtained from thymocytes. The receptor set was obtained from a boy under two years old with a congenital heart defect.

The chain uses TRBV5-6 and TRBJ1-2; D is unclear. Germline values: CDR1 SGHDT, CDR2 YYEEEE. Between the trimmed V and J ends, which lost 4 bases and 0 bases, there was a span of 19 bases. The CDR3 is 17 residues long. The DNA for the CDR3 is TGTGCCAGCAGCAGTGACCCCTTAGCCCGAGCTAACTATGGCTACACCTTC. It is translated as CASSSDPLARANYGYTF.

The CDR3 loop is CSARSGVKLFF. DNA of the CDR3: TGCAGTGCTCGGTCAGGGGTAAAACTGTTTTTT. J is TRBJ1-4 and V is TRBV20-1; D might be TRBD1 (6 bases). This CDR3 is built from 11 residues. Trimming took 5 bases from V and 10 from J, leaving 11 bases between them. Germline values: CDR1 DFQATT, CDR2 SNEGSKA (reference sequence).